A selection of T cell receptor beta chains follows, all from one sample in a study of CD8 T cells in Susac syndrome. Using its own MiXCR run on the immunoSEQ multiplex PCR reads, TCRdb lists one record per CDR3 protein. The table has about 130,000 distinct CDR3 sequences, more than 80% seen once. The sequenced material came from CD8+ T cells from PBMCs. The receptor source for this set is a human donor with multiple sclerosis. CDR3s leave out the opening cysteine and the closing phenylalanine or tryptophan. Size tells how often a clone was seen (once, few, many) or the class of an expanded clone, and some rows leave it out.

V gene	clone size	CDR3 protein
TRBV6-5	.	ASSYSMGTVGETQY
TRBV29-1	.	SADLADNYGYT
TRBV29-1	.	SVVGDRDSRSVKNTEAF
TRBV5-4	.	ASTSGEAGANVLT
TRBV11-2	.	ASSLVEAANYGYT
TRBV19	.	ASSYTGGKTQY
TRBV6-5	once	ASSYGAADYEQY
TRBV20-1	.	SARDQQGAVYNEQF
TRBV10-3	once	AISESKDRDQTNQPQH
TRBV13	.	ASTFAGSGNTIY
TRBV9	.	ASSVGQSSNQPQH
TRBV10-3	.	AISDQDRGLDGIRGKLF
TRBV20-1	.	SARRTGDPEAF
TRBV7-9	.	ASSLAPRQGPDNEQF
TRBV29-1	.	SVEEGRKVGETQY
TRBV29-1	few	SVDGAAGY
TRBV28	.	ASSLSATQARYKEETQY